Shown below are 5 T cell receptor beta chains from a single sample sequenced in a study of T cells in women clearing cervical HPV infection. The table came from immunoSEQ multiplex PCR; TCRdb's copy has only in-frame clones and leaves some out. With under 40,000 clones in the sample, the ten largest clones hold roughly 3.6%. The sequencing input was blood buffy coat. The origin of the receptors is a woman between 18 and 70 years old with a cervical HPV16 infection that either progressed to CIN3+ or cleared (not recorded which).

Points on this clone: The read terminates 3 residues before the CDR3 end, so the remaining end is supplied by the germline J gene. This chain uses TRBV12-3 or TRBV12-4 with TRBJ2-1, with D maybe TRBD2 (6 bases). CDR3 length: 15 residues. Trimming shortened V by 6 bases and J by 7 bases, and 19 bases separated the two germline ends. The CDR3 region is CASRAWGAGGNEQFF. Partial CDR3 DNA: TGTGCCAGCAGGGCATGGGGAGCTGGGGGGAATGAG.

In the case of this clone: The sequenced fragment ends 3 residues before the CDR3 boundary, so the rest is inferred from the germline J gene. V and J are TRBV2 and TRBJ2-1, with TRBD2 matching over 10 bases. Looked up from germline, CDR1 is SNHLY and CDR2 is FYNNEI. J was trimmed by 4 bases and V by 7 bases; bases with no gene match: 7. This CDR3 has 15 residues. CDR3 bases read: TGTGCCAGCACCAGTGGAGCGGGAGGGTACAATGAG. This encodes CASTSGAGGYNE. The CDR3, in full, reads CASTSGAGGYNEQFF.

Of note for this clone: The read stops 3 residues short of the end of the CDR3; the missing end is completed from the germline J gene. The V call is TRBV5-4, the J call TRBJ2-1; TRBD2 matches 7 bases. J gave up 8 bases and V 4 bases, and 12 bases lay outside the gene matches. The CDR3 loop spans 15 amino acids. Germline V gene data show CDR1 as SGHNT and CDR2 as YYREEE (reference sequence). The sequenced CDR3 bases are TGTGCCAGCAGCCTCACTAGCGTCAGTGTCGATGAG. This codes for CASSLTSVSVDE. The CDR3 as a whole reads CASSLTSVSVDEQFF.

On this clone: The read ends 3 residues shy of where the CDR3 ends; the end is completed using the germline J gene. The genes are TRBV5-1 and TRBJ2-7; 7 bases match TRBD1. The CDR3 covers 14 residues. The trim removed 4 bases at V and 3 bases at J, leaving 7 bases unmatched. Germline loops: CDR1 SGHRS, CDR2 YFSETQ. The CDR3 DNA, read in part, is TGCGCCAGCAGCGTGGACAGGCCCTACTACGAG. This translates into CASSVDRPYYE. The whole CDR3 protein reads CASSVDRPYYEQYF.

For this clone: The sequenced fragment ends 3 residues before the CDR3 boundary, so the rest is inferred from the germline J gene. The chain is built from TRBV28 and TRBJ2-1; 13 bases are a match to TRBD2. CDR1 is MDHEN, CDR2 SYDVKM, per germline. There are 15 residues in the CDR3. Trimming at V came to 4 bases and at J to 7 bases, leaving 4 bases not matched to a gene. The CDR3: CASSSRTSGRNEQFF. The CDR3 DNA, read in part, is TGTGCCAGCAGTTCACGGACTAGCGGGAGAAATGAG.